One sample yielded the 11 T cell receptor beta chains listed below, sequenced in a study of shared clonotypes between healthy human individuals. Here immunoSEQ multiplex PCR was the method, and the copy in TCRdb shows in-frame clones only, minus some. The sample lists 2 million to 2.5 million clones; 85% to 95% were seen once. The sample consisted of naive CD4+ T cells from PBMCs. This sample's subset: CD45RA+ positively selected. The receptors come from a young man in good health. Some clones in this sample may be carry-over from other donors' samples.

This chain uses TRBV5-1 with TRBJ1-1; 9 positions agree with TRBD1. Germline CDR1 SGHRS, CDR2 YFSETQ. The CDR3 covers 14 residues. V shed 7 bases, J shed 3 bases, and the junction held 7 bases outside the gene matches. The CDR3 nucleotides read TGCGCCAGCGGTACCGGACAGGGGTACACTGAAGCTTTCTTT. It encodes CASGTGQGYTEAFF.

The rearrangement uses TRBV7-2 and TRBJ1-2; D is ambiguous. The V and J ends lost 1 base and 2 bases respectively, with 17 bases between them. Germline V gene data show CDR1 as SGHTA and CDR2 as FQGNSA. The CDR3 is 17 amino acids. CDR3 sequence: CASSLDPLPSSNYGYTF. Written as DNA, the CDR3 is TGTGCCAGCAGCTTAGACCCCTTACCCTCATCGAACTATGGCTACACCTTC. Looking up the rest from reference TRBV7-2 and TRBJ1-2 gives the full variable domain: GAGVSQSPSNKVTEKGKDVELRCDPISGHTALYWYRQSLGQGLEFLIYFQGNSAPDKSGLPSDRFSAERTGGSVSTLTIQRTQQEDSAVYLCASSLDPLPSSNYGYTFGSGTRLTVV.

CDR3 DNA: TGTGCCAGCAGTTTTGGGACAGCGAACACTGAAGCTTTCTTT. Translated, it gives CASSFGTANTEAFF. V is TRBV27 and J is TRBJ1-1; 7 positions match TRBD1. The CDR3 has 14 residues. V lost 3 bases to trimming and J lost 1 base; unmatched junction nucleotides: 2. Germline V gives CDR1 MNHEY, CDR2 SMNVEV (reference sequence).

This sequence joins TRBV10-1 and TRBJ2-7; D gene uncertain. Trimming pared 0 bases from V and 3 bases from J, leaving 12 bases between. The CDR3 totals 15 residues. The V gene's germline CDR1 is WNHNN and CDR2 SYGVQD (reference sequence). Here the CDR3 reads CASSESSIWGYEQYF. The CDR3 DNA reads TGCGCCAGCAGTGAGTCTTCAATATGGGGCTACGAGCAGTACTTC.

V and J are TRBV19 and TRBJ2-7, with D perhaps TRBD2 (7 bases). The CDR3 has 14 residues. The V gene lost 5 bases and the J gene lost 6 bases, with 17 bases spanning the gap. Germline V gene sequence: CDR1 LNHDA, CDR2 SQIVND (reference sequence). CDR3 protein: CASSAIRGALEQYF. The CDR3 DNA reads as TGTGCCAGTAGTGCCATCCGGGGGGCCCTCGAGCAGTACTTC.

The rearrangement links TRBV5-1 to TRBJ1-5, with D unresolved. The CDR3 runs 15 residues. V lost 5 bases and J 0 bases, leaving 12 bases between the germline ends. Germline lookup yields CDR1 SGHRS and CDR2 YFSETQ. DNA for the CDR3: TGCGCCAGCAGGCCCGGTCCTAGTAGCAATCAGCCCCAGCATTTT. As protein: CASRPGPSSNQPQHF.

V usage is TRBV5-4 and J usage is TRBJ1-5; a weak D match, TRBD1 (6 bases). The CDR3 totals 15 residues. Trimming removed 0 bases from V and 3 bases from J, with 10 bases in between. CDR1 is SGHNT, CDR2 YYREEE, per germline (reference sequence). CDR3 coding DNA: TGTGCCAGCAGCTTGGGCAGGGGACCCAATCAGCCCCAGCATTTT. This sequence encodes CASSLGRGPNQPQHF. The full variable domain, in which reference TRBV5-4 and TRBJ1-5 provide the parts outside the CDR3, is ETGVTQSPTHLIKTRGQQVTLRCSSQSGHNTVSWYQQALGQGPQFIFQYYREEENGRGNFPPRFSGLQFPNYSSELNVNALELDDSALYLCASSLGRGPNQPQHFGDGTRLSIL.

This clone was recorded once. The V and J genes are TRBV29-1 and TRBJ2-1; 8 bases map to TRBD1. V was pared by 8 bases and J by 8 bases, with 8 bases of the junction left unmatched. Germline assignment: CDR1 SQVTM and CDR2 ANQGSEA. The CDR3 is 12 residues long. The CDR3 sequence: CSTGQGGDEQFF. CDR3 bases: TGCAGCACTGGACAGGGCGGCGATGAGCAGTTCTTC.

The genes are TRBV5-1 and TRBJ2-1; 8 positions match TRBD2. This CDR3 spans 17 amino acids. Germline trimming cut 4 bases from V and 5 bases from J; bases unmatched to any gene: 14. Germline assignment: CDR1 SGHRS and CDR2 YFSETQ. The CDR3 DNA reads TGCGCCAGCAGCGGTTTGGCGGGAGGCCGTCCCGACAATGAGCAGTTCTTC. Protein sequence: CASSGLAGGRPDNEQFF.

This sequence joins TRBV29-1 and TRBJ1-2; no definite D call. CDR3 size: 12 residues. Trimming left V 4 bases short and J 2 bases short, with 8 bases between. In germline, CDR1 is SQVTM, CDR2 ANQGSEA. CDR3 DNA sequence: TGCAGCGTTGTCCTCGGAAACTATGGCTACACCTTC. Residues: CSVVLGNYGYTF.

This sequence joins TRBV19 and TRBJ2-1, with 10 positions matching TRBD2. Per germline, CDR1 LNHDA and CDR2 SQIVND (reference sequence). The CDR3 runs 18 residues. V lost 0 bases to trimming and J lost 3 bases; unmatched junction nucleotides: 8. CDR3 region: CASSIDRSGRGYYNEQFF. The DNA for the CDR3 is TGTGCCAGTAGTATAGATAGAAGCGGGAGGGGCTACTACAATGAGCAGTTCTTC.